The 4 T cell receptor beta chains below come from one sample, sequenced in a study of fetal regulatory T cell absence and autoimmunity. Method: immunoSEQ multiplex PCR; TCRdb's copy keeps in-frame clones and lacks some. The sample includes roughly 95,000 clones, roughly 70% of them seen just once. Specimen: pancreas tissue. The receptors were sampled from a male donor with IPEX syndrome.

Turning to this clone: A read error may produce the germline difference seen at one junction end. Here the CDR3 reads CASSVGLAGVLSRANVLTF. The CDR3 DNA reads TGTGCCAGCAGCGTAGGGCTAGCGGGGGTTCTCTCTAGGGCCAACGTCCTGACTTTC. The chain has TRBV9 and TRBJ2-6, with 10 bases aligning to TRBD2. The CDR3 is 19 amino acids. Germline CDR1 SGDLS, CDR2 YYNGEE.

J is TRBJ2-2 and V is TRBV5-1; 9 nucleotides match TRBD1. This CDR3 region has 15 residues. The V gene end was trimmed by 4 bases and the J gene end by 5 bases; junction bases not matched to a gene: 6. Per the germline V gene, CDR1 is SGHRS and CDR2 is YFSETQ. CDR3 protein: CASSQQGAGTGELFF. CDR3 bases: TGCGCCAGCAGCCAACAGGGGGCGGGGACCGGGGAGCTGTTTTTT.

This clone was seen only a few times. This chain uses TRBV10-3 with TRBJ2-5; D might be TRBD2 (5 bases). Germline V gene data show CDR1 as ENHRY and CDR2 as SYGVKD. With 4 bases removed from V and 4 bases from J, the gap between germline ends came to 13 bases. The CDR3 contains 14 residues. CDR3 in amino acids: CAISVLLVRETQYF. The CDR3 coding sequence is TGTGCCATCAGTGTCCTACTAGTTCGAGAGACCCAGTACTTC.

In its sample, this clone was seen a few times. V usage is TRBV12-5 and J usage is TRBJ1-1; weak D call: TRBD1 (5 bases). Germline assignment: CDR1 LGHNT and CDR2 FRNRAP. The CDR3 loop spans 12 amino acids. V was pared by 7 bases and J by 5 bases, with 11 bases between. Here the CDR3 DNA reads TGTGCTAGTGCCTTCGGGGGAACTGAAGCTTTCTTT. This gives the protein CASAFGGTEAFF. The complete variable domain, with remaining parts taken from reference TRBV12-5 and TRBJ1-1, reads DARVTQTPRHKVTEMGQEVTMRCQPILGHNTVFWYRQTMMQGLELLAYFRNRAPLDDSGMPKDRFSAEMPDATLATLKIQPSEPRDSAVYFCASAFGGTEAFFGQGTRLTVV.